This TCR beta chain was captured in a study of T cells in Graves' hyperthyroidism and ophthalmopathy. In this sample, this clonotype turned up a few times. Uncontrolled infection, other autoimmune disease, pregnancy or lactation led to exclusion. PBMCs were sourced from around 10 ml fresh peripheral blood. TCR beta CDR3 regions were amplified from RNA transcripts. HTBI primers were employed in a first-round RT-PCR of the TCR CDR3. TCRdb redid the calling of the multiplex PCR reads with MiXCR, one entry per CDR3 protein. The sample shows about 690,000 distinct CDR3 sequences, around 16% of them seen only once. The J segment lost 3 bases and the V segment lost 6 bases, leaving 11 bases of the junction unmatched. The germline gives CDR1 MNHEY, CDR2 SVGEGT. The CDR3 totals 16 residues.

This clonotype was obtained from a man aged 45-65 years with Graves' hyperthyroidism. The gene calls are TRBV6-2 or TRBV6-3 and TRBJ2-1, with 7 bases fitting TRBD2. Input material: blood. In DNA form, the CDR3 reads TGTGCCAGCAGGTTTTGGAGGACTAGTGACTACAATGAGCAGTTCTTC. Translated, it gives CASRFWRTSDYNEQFF.